The clone carrying this T cell receptor (beta chain) was recorded only once. The CDR3 is made up of 18 amino acids. Germline V CDR1 and CDR2: SQVTM, ANQGSEA. Trimming removed 5 bases from V and 1 base from J, with 26 bases in between. The authors ran a second PCR of roughly 6 to 12 cycles using a sample-barcoded 5' primer and a J-beta primer mix. TCRdb reprocessed the 5' RACE reads via MiXCR and lists one record per CDR3 protein. The table lists about 580,000 distinct CDR3 sequences, around half of them singletons, with 20% to 25% in the top ten. This entry belongs to a study of blood T cells in healthy people across ages.

The sequenced sample consisted of blood. V is TRBV29-1 and J is TRBJ1-2; no clear D. This clonotype originated in an elderly man in good health. This CDR3 is CSVSDLFMAGPINYGYTF. DNA of the CDR3: TGCAGCGTTAGCGACCTGTTTATGGCAGGACCAATTAACTATGGCTACACCTTC.